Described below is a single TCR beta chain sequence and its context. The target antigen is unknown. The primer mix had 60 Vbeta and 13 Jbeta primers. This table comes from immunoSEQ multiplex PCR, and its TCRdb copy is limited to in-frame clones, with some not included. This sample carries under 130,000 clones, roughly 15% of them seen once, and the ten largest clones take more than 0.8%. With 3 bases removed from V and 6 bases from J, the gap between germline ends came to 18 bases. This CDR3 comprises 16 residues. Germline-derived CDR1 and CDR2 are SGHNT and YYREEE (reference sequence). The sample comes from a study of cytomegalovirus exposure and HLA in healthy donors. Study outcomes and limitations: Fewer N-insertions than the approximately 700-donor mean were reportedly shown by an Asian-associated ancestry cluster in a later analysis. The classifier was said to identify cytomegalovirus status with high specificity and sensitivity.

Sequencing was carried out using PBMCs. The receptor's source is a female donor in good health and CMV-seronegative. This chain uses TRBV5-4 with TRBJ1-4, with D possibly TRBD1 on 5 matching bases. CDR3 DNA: TGTGCCAGCAGCTCGATCGGGGGTAGGGTGGATGAAAAACTGTTTTTT. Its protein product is CASSSIGGRVDEKLFF.